The 18 T cell receptor beta chains reported below all come from one sample, sequenced in a study of T cell responses to AZD1222 COVID-19 vaccine. Repertoires were generated with immunoSEQ multiplex PCR, while TCRdb's copy carries only in-frame clones and drops some. The sample carries more than 80,000 clones, 90% recorded once. Sequencing was performed on peripheral blood, taken 28 days after the second AZD1222 dose. The receptors were gathered from an adult who received the AZD1222 COVID-19 vaccine.

The rearrangement uses TRBV6-2 or TRBV6-3 and TRBJ2-7; D call uncertain. Trimming stripped 0 bases from V and 6 bases from J, with 15 bases between. In germline, CDR1 is MNHEY, CDR2 SVGEGT. This CDR3 region has 15 residues. The CDR3 region has the DNA TGTGCCAGCAGTTACTCTGGTCCAACGGGCCTCGAGCAGTACTTC. Protein product: CASSYSGPTGLEQYF.

The J gene is TRBJ2-7, the V gene TRBV11-2; 9 nucleotides match TRBD2. V trimming: 0 bases; J trimming: 0 bases; junction bases outside the gene matches: 15. Germline V CDR1 and CDR2: SGHAT, FQNNGV. The CDR3 consists of 20 residues. The CDR3 DNA is TGTGCCAGCAGCTTAGACTCCTACCTGCCTAGCGGGGCCCCCTCCTACGAGCAGTACTTC. It encodes CASSLDSYLPSGAPSYEQYF.

This chain links TRBV15 with TRBJ1-4, with TRBD1 matching 7 bases. This CDR3 spans 15 amino acids. V lost 0 bases and J lost 7; bases outside the gene matches: 5. The germline V gene has CDR1 LNHNV and CDR2 YYDKDF (reference sequence). The CDR3 region is CATSRDLQGSEKLFF. The DNA of the CDR3 is TGTGCCACCAGCAGAGATCTACAGGGGAGTGAAAAACTGTTTTTT.

The chain recombines TRBV19 with TRBJ2-6; D remains unclear. There are 14 residues in the CDR3. The V and J ends lost 5 bases and 4 bases respectively, with 9 bases between them. Germline assignment: CDR1 LNHDA and CDR2 SQIVND (reference sequence). CDR3 coding DNA: TGTGCCAGTAGTGGGGTGACCGGGGCCAACGTCCTGACTTTC. It yields the protein CASSGVTGANVLTF.

The chain has TRBV9 and TRBJ1-2; D is uncertain. Germline V gene data show CDR1 as SGDLS and CDR2 as YYNGEE. The ends were cut back, 3 bases at V and 6 bases at J, with 6 bases in the middle. The CDR3 has 11 residues. The CDR3 DNA reads TGTGCCAGCAGCGATGACCATGGCTACACCTTC. It specifies CASSDDHGYTF.

The chain employs TRBV28 and TRBJ1-5; a weak D match, TRBD1 (5 bases). The CDR3 spans 15 residues. The V end lost 3 bases, the J end lost 5 bases, and 14 bases lay between the germline ends. The V gene's germline CDR1 is MDHEN and CDR2 SYDVKM. CDR3 loop: CASSFGGRGDQPQHF. CDR3 DNA: TGTGCCAGCAGTTTTGGGGGAAGAGGCGATCAGCCCCAGCATTTT.

This rearrangement joins TRBV7-8 to TRBJ2-3, with D possibly matching TRBD1 (6 bases). V was trimmed by 4 bases and J by 1 base, leaving 12 bases between them. The germline V gene has CDR1 SGHVS and CDR2 FQNEAQ. The CDR3 loop spans 15 amino acids. The CDR3 loop is CASSSPTGRTDTQYF. Here the CDR3 DNA reads TGTGCCAGCAGCTCCCCGACAGGACGCACAGATACGCAGTATTTT.

This chain uses TRBV6-4 with TRBJ2-3; the match to TRBD2 covers 7 bases. J lost 2 bases, V lost 3 bases, and 5 bases had no gene match. Germline lookup yields CDR1 MRHNA and CDR2 SNTAGT. There are 15 residues in the CDR3. CDR3 DNA: TGTGCCAGCAGTGAGGGTAGCGGGTCCACAGATACGCAGTATTTT. Translated, it gives CASSEGSGSTDTQYF.

J is TRBJ1-2 and V is TRBV5-5; 9 positions match TRBD1. Germline CDR1 is SGHKS and CDR2 is YYEKEE (reference sequence). V was clipped by 0 bases and J by 6 bases; unmatched bases: 6. The CDR3 loop spans 15 amino acids. The DNA for the CDR3 is TGTGCCAGCAGCTTGGCCCTGACAGGGGGGGATGGCTACACCTTC. This gives the protein CASSLALTGGDGYTF. Based on the CDR3 plus reference TRBV5-5 and TRBJ1-2, the full variable domain is DAGVTQSPTHLIKTRGQQVTLRCSPISGHKSVSWYQQVLGQGPQFIFQYYEKEERGRGNFPDRFSARQFPNYSSELNVNALLLGDSALYLCASSLALTGGDGYTFGSGTRLTVV.

The chain recombines TRBV6-2 or TRBV6-3 with TRBJ1-2; no clear D gene. Germline lookup yields CDR1 MNHEY and CDR2 SVGEGT. With 6 bases removed from V and 0 bases from J, the gap between germline ends came to 8 bases. CDR3 length: 13 residues. The CDR3 region has the DNA TGTGCCAGCAGCCACGGGGCTAACTATGGCTACACCTTC. This translates into CASSHGANYGYTF.

The chain uses TRBV11-3 and TRBJ2-1; TRBD1 aligns across 7 bases. With 3 bases clipped from V and 4 bases from J, the junction kept 6 bases outside the gene matches. This CDR3 is 15 amino acids long. CDR1 SGHNT and CDR2 YENEEA come from the germline V gene. CDR3 in DNA: TGTGCCAGCAGCTTCCGACAGGGATCTTACAATGAGCAGTTCTTC. It codes for CASSFRQGSYNEQFF. Together with reference TRBV11-3 and TRBJ2-1, the CDR3 gives the full variable domain: EAGVVQSPRYKIIEKKQPVAFWCNPISGHNTLYWYLQNLGQGPELLIRYENEEAVDDSQLPKDRFSAERLKGVDSTLKIQPAELGDSAVYLCASSFRQGSYNEQFFGPGTRLTVL.

The chain is built from TRBV6-5 and TRBJ2-3; 8 bases match TRBD2. This CDR3 is built from 14 residues. Germline values: CDR1 MNHEY, CDR2 SVGAGI. J gave up 5 bases and V 10 bases, and 11 bases lay outside the gene matches. For the CDR3, the DNA is TGTGCCACCCGCCGGGGGGGCGACGGAGATACGCAGTATTTT. Translating gives CATRRGGDGDTQYF.

V is TRBV19 and J is TRBJ1-1; no definite D call. The germline V gene has CDR1 LNHDA and CDR2 SQIVND (reference sequence). CDR3 size: 14 residues. Trimming took off 7 bases at V and 1 base at J, with 13 bases between the two ends. The CDR3 spells CASTIGPANTEAFF. The CDR3 DNA is TGTGCCAGTACGATAGGGCCGGCGAACACTGAAGCTTTCTTT.

The genes are TRBV6-6 and TRBJ2-7, with 8 bases lining up with TRBD1. The V gene end was trimmed by 8 bases and the J gene end by 9 bases; junction bases not matched to a gene: 9. This CDR3 region has 12 residues. Germline assignment: CDR1 MNHNY and CDR2 SVGAGI (reference sequence). CDR3 nucleotides: TGTGCCAGCGGGGCAGGGGGCGAGGGGCAGTACTTC. It translates to CASGAGGEGQYF.

This clone has a single count. V usage is TRBV5-8 and J usage is TRBJ1-3; no clear D gene. Germline loops: CDR1 SGHTS, CDR2 YDEGEE. Trimming left V 0 bases short and J 0 bases short, with 13 bases between. This CDR3 contains 17 residues. Written as DNA, the CDR3 is TGTGCCAGCAGCTTGGGGGAGCTCTGGCGCTCTGGAAACACCATATATTTT. Encoded protein: CASSLGELWRSGNTIYF.

This chain joins TRBV25-1 and TRBJ2-7; 10 bases map to TRBD1. V shed 7 bases, J shed 6 bases, and the junction held 12 bases outside the gene matches. From germline, CDR1 is MGHDK and CDR2 SYGVNS. This CDR3 spans 15 amino acids. This chain's CDR3 is CASKKGGTGVPEQYF. DNA of the CDR3: TGTGCCAGCAAAAAGGGAGGGACAGGGGTACCCGAGCAGTACTTC.

This sequence joins TRBV7-9 and TRBJ2-7; no clear D gene. The CDR3 loop spans 14 amino acids. The V end was cut by 4 bases, the J end by 0 bases, with 10 bases between. CDR1 and CDR2 (germline): SEHNR, FQNEAQ (reference sequence). The chain's CDR3 is CASSSQRSSYEQYF. The DNA of the CDR3 is TGTGCCAGCAGCTCCCAACGGAGCTCCTACGAGCAGTACTTC.

Comment on this clone: Other DNA sequences in the sample encode the same CDR3. The chain couples TRBV18 to TRBJ1-5, with D unclear. The CDR3 sequence is 13 residues long. Deletions cut 3 bases from V and 4 bases from J, with 7 bases between. Per germline, CDR1 KGHSH and CDR2 LQKENI. DNA for the CDR3: TGTGCCAGCTCACCCGGCGGAAATCAGCCCCAGCATTTT. Translation: CASSPGGNQPQHF.